The 32 T cell receptor beta chains below all came from one sample that was sequenced in a study of T cells in Graves' hyperthyroidism and ophthalmopathy. Amplification targeted TCR beta CDR3 regions from RNA transcripts. A first-round RT-PCR of the TCR CDR3 used the HTBI primer set. TCRdb analysed the multiplex PCR reads with MiXCR anew, one entry per CDR3 protein. Here the sample spans more than 600,000 distinct CDR3 sequences, less than 20% being singletons. Sequencing used blood. The receptors were sampled from a man younger than 35 with Graves' hyperthyroidism.

This clonotype was picked up a small number of times. V is TRBV30 and J is TRBJ2-1, with 11 nucleotides matching TRBD2. The V gene end was trimmed by 2 bases and the J gene end by 2 bases; junction bases not matched to a gene: 11. The CDR3 is 18 amino acids. The germline V gene encodes CDR1 GTSNPN and CDR2 SVGIG (reference sequence). The CDR3, as DNA: TGTGCCTGGAGTAACCTAGCGGGGGGAAACGGAACCTACAATGAGCAGTTCTTC. Translated: CAWSNLAGGNGTYNEQFF.

Only a few counts were recorded for this clonotype. The J gene is TRBJ2-3, the V gene TRBV7-9; D is unresolved. The CDR3 runs to 17 residues. V was trimmed by 0 bases and J by 1 base, leaving 14 bases between them. The germline CDR1 and CDR2 sequences are SEHNR and FQNEAQ (reference sequence). The CDR3 DNA is TGTGCCAGCAGCTTAGCGAGGTCTCGTCGAGGCACAGATACGCAGTATTTT. Its translation: CASSLARSRRGTDTQYF. The full variable domain, its missing parts supplied by reference TRBV7-9 and TRBJ2-3, is DTGVSQNPRHKITKRGQNVTFRCDPISEHNRLYWYRQTLGQGPEFLTYFQNEAQLEKSRLLSDRFSAERPKGSFSTLEIQRTEQGDSAMYLCASSLARSRRGTDTQYFGPGTRLTVL.

The gene calls are TRBV19 and TRBJ2-5, with 9 bases matching TRBD2. CDR1 LNHDA and CDR2 SQIVND come from the germline V gene (reference sequence). Losses at the gene ends were 2 bases for V and 5 bases for J; bases not matched to a gene: 6. CDR3 size: 15 residues. Here the CDR3 reads CASSIFLAGRETQYF. The CDR3 nucleotides read TGTGCCAGTAGTATATTCCTAGCGGGACGTGAGACCCAGTACTTC.

The sample holds many counts of this clonotype. The rearrangement joins TRBV6-2 or TRBV6-3 to TRBJ2-3; D not certain. This CDR3 spans 12 amino acids. With 6 bases removed from V and 3 bases from J, the gap between germline ends came to 7 bases. CDR1 and CDR2 from the germline V gene are MNHEY and SVGEGT. The CDR3 loop reads CASSTRTDTQYF. The CDR3 bases are TGTGCCAGCAGCACCCGGACAGATACGCAGTATTTT.

The J gene is TRBJ2-2, the V gene TRBV6-1, with 10 bases aligning to TRBD2. J gave up 4 bases and V 8 bases, and 10 bases lay outside the gene matches. This CDR3 has 16 residues. Germline V gives CDR1 MNHNS, CDR2 SASEGT. CDR3 protein: CASGGSVAGGTGELFF. The DNA for the CDR3 is TGTGCCAGCGGGGGATCCGTAGCGGGAGGCACCGGGGAGCTGTTTTTT.

V and J are TRBV28 and TRBJ1-4; TRBD1 agrees at 9 bases. Germline V gives CDR1 MDHEN, CDR2 SYDVKM. The CDR3 has 17 amino acids. V lost 5 bases to trimming and J lost 7 bases; unmatched junction nucleotides: 14. CDR3: CASSQSGQGFGVEKLFF. Written as DNA, the CDR3 is TGTGCCAGCAGTCAGTCGGGACAGGGATTCGGGGTTGAAAAACTGTTTTTT.

This clonotype was seen more than once but under ten times. This sequence joins TRBV7-9 and TRBJ1-1; no clear D gene. Trimming took 1 base from V and 11 from J, leaving 11 bases between them. Looked up from germline, CDR1 is SEHNR and CDR2 is FQNEAQ (reference sequence). The CDR3 covers 12 residues. CDR3 bases: TGTGCCAGCAGCTTAGAGGCCGCTCGGGCTTTCTTT. The encoded protein is CASSLEAARAFF.

This clonotype was seen more than once but under ten times. The chain carries TRBV9 and TRBJ2-5; a weak D match, TRBD1 (5 bases). The CDR3 extends over 15 amino acids. The germline CDR1 and CDR2 sequences are SGDLS and YYNGEE. The V gene lost 0 bases and the J gene lost 2 bases, with 11 bases spanning the gap. This chain's CDR3 is CASSVGRDSQETQYF. The CDR3 DNA reads TGTGCCAGCAGCGTAGGTCGAGACAGTCAAGAGACCCAGTACTTC.

This chain connects TRBV19 to TRBJ2-1; 11 positions match TRBD2. The ends lost 4 bases at V and 7 bases at J; junction bases unmatched: 6. The CDR3 is 15 residues long. Per the germline V gene, CDR1 is LNHDA and CDR2 is SQIVND (reference sequence). In DNA, the CDR3 is TGTGCCAGTAGTAGGGAACTAGCGGGAGTAAATGAGCAGTTCTTC. This gives the protein CASSRELAGVNEQFF.

To note about this clonotype: A much bigger clone sits one base away, suggesting this may be a read error. The chain employs TRBV6-2 or TRBV6-3 and TRBJ2-7; D gene unclear. There are 11 residues in the CDR3. Trimming took off 6 bases at V and 7 bases at J, with 10 bases between the two ends. CDR1 MNHEY and CDR2 SVGEGT come from the germline V gene. CDR3 region: CASSSMGEQYF. CDR3 sequence (DNA): TGTGCCAGCAGCTCCATGGGGGAGCAGTACTTC.

The V and J genes are TRBV27 and TRBJ2-1; D is possibly TRBD2 (6 bases). The CDR3 extends over 16 amino acids. V was cut by 5 bases and J by 0 bases, with 14 bases left in between. Germline V lookup: CDR1 MNHEY, CDR2 SMNVEV (reference sequence). CDR3 region: CASSRGLLSSYNEQFF. CDR3 coding DNA: TGTGCCAGCAGTCGGGGACTCCTTTCCTCCTACAATGAGCAGTTCTTC.

Many counts were recorded for this clonotype. Written as DNA, the CDR3 is TGTGCCAGCAGCCCTCGACTAGCGGGCTCCTACAATGAGCAGTTCTTC. It encodes CASSPRLAGSYNEQFF. The V gene is TRBV7-9, the J gene TRBJ2-1, with 10 bases identical to TRBD2. This CDR3 contains 16 residues. Germline CDR1 and CDR2: SEHNR and FQNEAQ (reference sequence). V gave up 5 bases and J gave up 0 bases; unmatched junction bases: 4.

The rearrangement joins TRBV6-2 or TRBV6-3 to TRBJ2-7; the match to TRBD2 covers 10 bases. Germline values: CDR1 MNHEY, CDR2 SVGEGT. The V gene end was trimmed by 10 bases and the J gene end by 5 bases; junction bases not matched to a gene: 11. The CDR3 spans 14 residues. CDR3 loop: CAIRASGSRNEQYF. The CDR3 DNA is TGTGCCATCAGAGCTAGCGGGAGCAGGAACGAGCAGTACTTC.

J is TRBJ2-6 and V is TRBV30; TRBD2 might be the D (6 bases). The germline gives CDR1 GTSNPN, CDR2 SVGIG (reference sequence). The CDR3 sequence is 16 residues long. Trimming removed 7 bases from V and 0 bases from J, with 16 bases in between. This CDR3 reads CASPTRSRSGANVLTF. The CDR3 coding sequence is TGTGCCTCTCCGACTAGATCCCGCTCTGGGGCCAACGTCCTGACTTTC.

In its sample, this clonotype was seen a few times. The chain recombines TRBV28 with TRBJ1-1; tentatively, D is TRBD1 (5 bases). Germline-derived CDR1 and CDR2 are MDHEN and SYDVKM. The CDR3 totals 15 residues. Trimming left V 8 bases short and J 3 bases short, with 19 bases between. The CDR3 DNA reads TGTGCCAGCGCGCTCCTAGGGGCCCAAGACACTGAAGCTTTCTTT. Translated, it gives CASALLGAQDTEAFF.

This clonotype was observed at least ten times. V and J are TRBV20-1 and TRBJ2-7, with D perhaps given as TRBD1 or TRBD2 (6 bases each). V lost 6 bases, J lost 3 bases, and 12 bases lay in between. The germline gives CDR1 DFQATT, CDR2 SNEGSKA (reference sequence). CDR3 length: 12 amino acids. This chain's CDR3 is CSAARGGYEQYF. The CDR3, as DNA: TGCAGTGCGGCCAGGGGAGGCTACGAGCAGTACTTC.

At least ten counts were recorded for this clonotype. CDR3 residues: CASLSRGLAGKTDTQYF. Here the CDR3 DNA reads TGTGCCAGCCTAAGCCGCGGACTAGCGGGAAAGACAGATACGCAGTATTTT. J is TRBJ2-3 and V is TRBV28, with 12 bases that match TRBD2. The CDR3 length is 17 residues. With V trimmed by 8 bases and J by 3 bases, 12 bases remained unmatched. CDR1 and CDR2 (germline): MDHEN, SYDVKM.

The rearrangement links TRBV29-1 to TRBJ2-3; D might be TRBD2 (5 bases). The CDR3 loop spans 11 amino acids. The V gene lost 3 bases and the J gene lost 7 bases, with 8 bases spanning the gap. Germline V gene data show CDR1 as SQVTM and CDR2 as ANQGSEA. The CDR3 bases are TGCAGCGTTGACCTAGCTTATACGCAGTATTTT. Translation gives CSVDLAYTQYF.

J is TRBJ2-2 and V is TRBV19; D is unresolved. The V end was cut by 5 bases, the J end by 1 base, with 8 bases between. Per the germline V gene, CDR1 is LNHDA and CDR2 is SQIVND (reference sequence). This CDR3 has 14 amino acids. The CDR3 here is CASSVKWNTGELFF. The CDR3 DNA is TGTGCCAGTAGTGTGAAATGGAACACCGGGGAGCTGTTTTTT.

This clonotype was observed a handful of times. The V call is TRBV18, the J call TRBJ1-1, with 7 positions matching TRBD1. The V gene's germline CDR1 is KGHSH and CDR2 LQKENI. The V and J ends lost 3 bases and 3 bases, in that order; junction bases with no gene match: 7. CDR3 length: 15 residues. In DNA form, the CDR3 reads TGTGCCAGCTCACCCCGACAGGGAAGCGACACTGAAGCTTTCTTT. As protein: CASSPRQGSDTEAFF.

V gene TRBV29-1 combines with J gene TRBJ2-3; the D is unclear. Trimming took off 1 base at V and 4 bases at J, with 9 bases between the two ends. CDR3 length: 13 amino acids. Germline V CDR1 and CDR2: SQVTM, ANQGSEA. CDR3 protein: CSVEVDRSDTQYF. CDR3 bases: TGCAGCGTTGAAGTAGATAGGTCAGATACGCAGTATTTT.

The rearrangement links TRBV7-3 to TRBJ2-2; 9 positions match TRBD2. Germline CDR1 reads SGHTA; CDR2 reads FQGTGA. The CDR3 is made up of 16 amino acids. The junction had 5 bases not matched to a gene; V was cut back by 4 bases and J by 2 bases. CDR3 nucleotides: TGTGCCAGCAGCTCTCAGCTAGCGGGAAACACCGGGGAGCTGTTTTTT. The encoded protein is CASSSQLAGNTGELFF.

Many counts were recorded for this clonotype. V gene TRBV19 combines with J gene TRBJ2-7, with 11 bases fitting TRBD1. The CDR3 loop spans 14 amino acids. Germline V CDR1 and CDR2: LNHDA, SQIVND (reference sequence). V was clipped by 5 bases and J by 5 bases; unmatched bases: 5. The chain's CDR3 is CASSSRTGGHEQYF. Written as DNA, the CDR3 is TGTGCCAGTAGTTCACGGACAGGGGGCCACGAGCAGTACTTC.

This clonotype was counted a few times. V usage is TRBV27 and J usage is TRBJ2-3, with 14 bases aligning to TRBD2. Looked up from germline, CDR1 is MNHEY and CDR2 is SMNVEV (reference sequence). The CDR3 is 15 residues long. V shed 5 bases, J shed 5 bases, and the junction held 3 bases outside the gene matches. The CDR3 loop is CASSGLAGGLDTQYF. CDR3 DNA: TGTGCCAGCAGTGGACTAGCGGGAGGTCTAGATACGCAGTATTTT.

The chain is built from TRBV20-1 and TRBJ2-2; the match to TRBD2 covers 7 bases. CDR3 length equals 13 residues. Germline V gene sequence: CDR1 DFQATT, CDR2 SNEGSKA (reference sequence). V was clipped by 0 bases and J by 8 bases; unmatched bases: 3. The CDR3 nucleotides are TGCAGTGCTAGAGACCTCGGGGGGGGGGAGCTGTTTTTT. This sequence encodes CSARDLGGGELFF.

The V call is TRBV15, the J call TRBJ1-1; possible D gene TRBD1, 5 bases. Germline CDR1 LNHNV, CDR2 YYDKDF (reference sequence). The CDR3 is made up of 14 amino acids. V gave up 5 bases and J gave up 2 bases, with 12 bases separating them. DNA for the CDR3: TGTGCCACCAGCTCCTCGAGGGGCAACACTGAAGCTTTCTTT. This codes for CATSSSRGNTEAFF.

This clonotype was counted ten times or more. The rearrangement joins TRBV15 to TRBJ2-7, with D possibly being TRBD1 or TRBD2 (5 bases each). CDR3 length equals 14 residues. Trimming left V 3 bases short and J 2 bases short, with 11 bases between. Looked up from germline, CDR1 is LNHNV and CDR2 is YYDKDF (reference sequence). CDR3 bases: TGTGCCACCAGCAGTCCCGGGACGGCCTACGAGCAGTACTTC. Its translation: CATSSPGTAYEQYF.

To note about this clonotype: This sequence may be a read error, since a much larger clone differs from it by one base. The chain joins TRBV6-1 to TRBJ2-1; 14 bases align to TRBD2. Trimming at V came to 3 bases and at J to 7 bases, leaving 5 bases not matched to a gene. CDR1 is MNHNS and CDR2 is SASEGT in the germline V gene. CDR3 size: 16 residues. CDR3 DNA: TGTGCCAGCAGTGAGGGACTAGCGGGAGCTTGGAATGAGCAGTTCTTC. As protein: CASSEGLAGAWNEQFF.

Many counts were recorded for this clonotype. This sequence joins TRBV10-3 and TRBJ2-2, with D perhaps TRBD1 (7 bases). The CDR3 contains 17 residues. The V gene's germline CDR1 is ENHRY and CDR2 SYGVKD. Between the trimmed V and J ends, which lost 10 bases and 5 bases, there was a span of 26 bases. In DNA, the CDR3 is TGTGCCACGGGGACCAGACAGGGAGGAAGTGGGACCGGGGAGCTGTTTTTT. As protein: CATGTRQGGSGTGELFF.

This clonotype was seen repeatedly, ten times or more. The J gene is TRBJ2-1, the V gene TRBV29-1; TRBD1 is a possible D gene (6 bases). Germline CDR1 SQVTM, CDR2 ANQGSEA. CDR3 length equals 14 residues. The germline V and J ends were trimmed by 4 bases and 0 bases, with 10 bases remaining between them. Written as DNA, the CDR3 is TGCAGCGTTGGGGGCAGGGGCTCCTACAATGAGCAGTTCTTC. It translates to CSVGGRGSYNEQFF.

V usage is TRBV7-9 and J usage is TRBJ1-3; 7 bases match TRBD1. Germline V gene lookup returns CDR1 SEHNR and CDR2 FQNEAQ (reference sequence). The ends lost 5 bases at V and 3 bases at J; junction bases unmatched: 4. This CDR3 is built from 14 residues. The CDR3 bases are TGTGCCAGCAGCCAAGACAGGGTTGGAAACACCATATATTTT. Its translation is CASSQDRVGNTIYF.

CDR3 nucleotide sequence: TGTGCCAGCAGTTACTCCGAGGGGCCCTACGAGCAGTACTTC. This translates into CASSYSEGPYEQYF. This chain connects TRBV6-5 to TRBJ2-7; D tentatively fits TRBD1 or TRBD2 (5 bases each). Germline assignment: CDR1 MNHEY and CDR2 SVGAGI. The CDR3 is 14 amino acids. V lost 0 bases and J 2 bases, leaving 8 bases between the germline ends.